This TCR beta chain emerged from a study of Tregs in tolerant kidney transplant recipients. Points from the study as a whole: For some patients, primers changed over time, blocking nucleotide-level comparison.

Unstimulated regulatory T cells (CD4+CD25+CD127-), CD4+CD25- non-regulatory cells, CD4 and CD8 cells were FACS-sorted from thawed PBMCs. Data came from immunoSEQ multiplex PCR; TCRdb stores just in-frame clones and leaves some out. The repertoire holds nearly 95,000 clones, with over 85% as singletons. Concerning this clone: The antigen remains unidentified.

The germline V and J ends were trimmed by 5 bases and 0 bases, with 14 bases remaining between them. The CDR3 has 15 residues. Germline CDR1 and CDR2: SQVTM and ANQGSEA. The chain joins TRBV29-1 to TRBJ1-5, with a weak D call TRBD1 (5 bases). This TCR was recovered from a human donor who received a combined kidney and bone marrow transplant. The sample here was CD4+ T cells from blood, taken before the transplant. The CDR3 reads CSVKDTYYSNQPQHF. The CDR3 DNA reads TGCAGCGTTAAGGACACCTATTATAGCAATCAGCCCCAGCATTTT.